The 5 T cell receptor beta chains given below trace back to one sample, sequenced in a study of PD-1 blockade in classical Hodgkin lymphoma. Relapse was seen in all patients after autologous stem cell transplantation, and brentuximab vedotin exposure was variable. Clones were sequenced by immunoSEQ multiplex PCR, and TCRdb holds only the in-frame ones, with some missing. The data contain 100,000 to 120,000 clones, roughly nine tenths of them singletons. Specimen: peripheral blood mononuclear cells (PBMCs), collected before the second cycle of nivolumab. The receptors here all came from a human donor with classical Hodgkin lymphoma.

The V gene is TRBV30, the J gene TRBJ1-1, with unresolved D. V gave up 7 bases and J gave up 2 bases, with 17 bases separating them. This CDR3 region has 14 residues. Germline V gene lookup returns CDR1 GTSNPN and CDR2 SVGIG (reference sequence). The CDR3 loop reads CAFSRGWGNTEAFF. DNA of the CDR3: TGTGCCTTCTCCCGCGGGTGGGGTAACACTGAAGCTTTCTTT.

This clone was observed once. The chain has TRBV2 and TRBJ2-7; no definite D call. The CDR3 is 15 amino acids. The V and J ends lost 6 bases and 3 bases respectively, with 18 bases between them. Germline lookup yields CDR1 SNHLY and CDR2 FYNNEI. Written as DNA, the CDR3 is TGTGCCAGCAGCGACCAAATGACAACGTTCTACGAGCAGTACTTC. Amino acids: CASSDQMTTFYEQYF.

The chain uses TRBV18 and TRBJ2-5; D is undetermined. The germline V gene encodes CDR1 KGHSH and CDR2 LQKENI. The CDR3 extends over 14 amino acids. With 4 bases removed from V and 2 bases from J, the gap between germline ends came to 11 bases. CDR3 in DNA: TGTGCCAGCTCACGATCGGGTGTACAAGAGACCCAGTACTTC. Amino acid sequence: CASSRSGVQETQYF. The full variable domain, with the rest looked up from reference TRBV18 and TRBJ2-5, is NAGVMQNPRHLVRRRGQEARLRCSPMKGHSHVYWYRQLPEEGLKFMVYLQKENIIDESGMPKERFSAEFPKEGPSILRIQQVVRGDSAAYFCASSRSGVQETQYFGPGTRLLVL.

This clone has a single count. Written as DNA, the CDR3 is TGTGCCAGCAGTTCCCAGGGGGCGAGGCGGGATACGCAGTATTTT. Amino acid sequence: CASSSQGARRDTQYF. The chain is built from TRBV28 and TRBJ2-3, with 8 bases matching TRBD1. V trimming: 4 bases; J trimming: 6 bases; junction bases outside the gene matches: 9. From germline, CDR1 is MDHEN and CDR2 SYDVKM. The CDR3 covers 15 residues.

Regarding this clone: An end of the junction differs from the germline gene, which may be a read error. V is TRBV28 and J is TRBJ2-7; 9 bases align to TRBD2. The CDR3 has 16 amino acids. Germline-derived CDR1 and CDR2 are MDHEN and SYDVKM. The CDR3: CASSWPRLAALIILWF. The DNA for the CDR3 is TGTGCCAGCAGTTGGCCCCGACTAGCGGCCTTGATTATACTGTGGTTC.